This T cell receptor (beta chain) was retrieved from a study of blood T cells in healthy people across ages. Trimming took off 3 bases at V and 0 bases at J, with 8 bases between the two ends. Germline V CDR1 and CDR2: DFQATT, SNEGSKA (reference sequence). This CDR3 is 14 amino acids long. Findings of the study overall: Diversity estimated from one million T cells was considered an underestimate. Any changes in expanded clonotypes were possibly confounded, as donor CMV status remained unknown. Diversity was higher, and naive CD4+ cells more numerous, in long-lived donors than in aged donors.

Extraction of total RNA produced a minimum of 5 micrograms from each sample. This clonotype was seen only a few times. As yet, its antigen is unknown. Alongside a J-beta primer mix, a sample-barcoded 5' primer served in a second PCR lasting about 7 to 11 cycles. TCRdb reanalysed the 5' RACE reads using MiXCR and keeps one entry per CDR3 protein. The data contain under 700,000 distinct CDR3 sequences, more than 20% of them singletons. The sample was also linked to a second study, of T cells of mothers and their children.

The V and J genes are TRBV20-1 and TRBJ2-2; D ambiguous. The sequencing sample was made of blood. The source of this sequence is a boy under 18 in good health. The CDR3 region has the DNA TGCAGTGCTAGGCACCTTGCGAACACCGGGGAGCTGTTTTTT. It specifies CSARHLANTGELFF.